One sample yielded the 16 T cell receptor beta chains listed below, sequenced in a study of OX40 agonist ivuxolimab in advanced cancers. TCRdb's copy holds only in-frame clones and misses some; the assay was immunoSEQ multiplex PCR. The data contain tens of thousands of clones, around two thirds of them singletons. Sequencing used CD4+ or CD8+ T cells sorted from blood, obtained in a trial of the OX40 agonist ivuxolimab. The receptors were sampled from an adult with an advanced solid tumor such as melanoma, head and neck, liver or kidney cancer.

Note on this clone: With a much larger clone just one base away, this may be a read error. This chain connects TRBV6-4 to TRBJ2-7; D not certain. CDR1 is MRHNA and CDR2 is SNTAGT in the germline V gene. V lost 2 bases and J 4 bases, leaving 3 bases between the germline ends. The CDR3 consists of 11 residues. CDR3 loop: CASSDGYEQYF. The CDR3 DNA is TGTGCCAGCAGTGACGGGTACGAGCAGTACTTC.

The V gene is TRBV29-1, the J gene TRBJ1-2, with a weak D call TRBD1 (5 bases). V shed 4 bases and J shed 4 bases, with 13 bases lying between them. This CDR3 region has 13 residues. Germline values: CDR1 SQVTM, CDR2 ANQGSEA. In DNA form, the CDR3 reads TGCAGCGTTGTCCCCAAGGGGAGCTATGGCTACACCTTC. This encodes CSVVPKGSYGYTF.

The rearrangement joins TRBV25-1 to TRBJ1-5, with a possible D match to TRBD1 (6 bases). V was clipped by 2 bases and J by 2 bases, with 13 bases between them. The CDR3 loop spans 16 amino acids. Germline CDR1 is MGHDK and CDR2 is SYGVNS. Here the CDR3 DNA reads TGTGCCAGCAGTGAAAGGGACACCCTTGGCAATCAGCCCCAGCATTTT. Protein sequence: CASSERDTLGNQPQHF.

This chain links TRBV11-2 with TRBJ1-5, with a weak D call TRBD1 (6 bases). The CDR3 covers 15 residues. Deletions cut 5 bases from V and 0 bases from J, with 11 bases between. Germline V gene lookup returns CDR1 SGHAT and CDR2 FQNNGV. The CDR3 DNA reads TGTGCCAGCAGCGCGACAGGAGATAGCAATCAGCCCCAGCATTTT. This translates into CASSATGDSNQPQHF.

Turning to this clone: At one boundary the junction diverges from the germline segment, which might be a read error. The J gene is TRBJ2-2, the V gene TRBV7-7; D gene ambiguous. Germline V lookup: CDR1 SSHAT, CDR2 FNYEAQ (reference sequence). This CDR3 has 14 residues. CDR3 in amino acids: CASSLGSGTGELFF. The CDR3 DNA is TGTGCTAGCAGCTTAGGCTCAGGAACCGGGGAGCTGTTTTTT.

The chain has TRBV27 and TRBJ2-7, with D perhaps TRBD1 or TRBD2 (5 bases each). Looked up from germline, CDR1 is MNHEY and CDR2 is SMNVEV (reference sequence). The CDR3 runs to 14 residues. Trimming stripped 4 bases from V and 2 bases from J, with 12 bases between. As DNA, the CDR3 is TGTGCCAGCAGTTCCGGGACCAGACCCTACGAGCAGTACTTC. Translation: CASSSGTRPYEQYF.

This clone is judged medium-sized. The V gene is TRBV19, the J gene TRBJ1-5, with D tentatively TRBD1 (6 bases). CDR3 length equals 16 residues. Trimming took 3 bases from V and 4 from J, leaving 16 bases between them. Germline V gene data show CDR1 as LNHDA and CDR2 as SQIVND (reference sequence). In nucleotides, the CDR3 is TGTGCCAGTAGTATCCCCCGACAGGTGCGGAATCAGCCCCAGCATTTT. It yields the protein CASSIPRQVRNQPQHF.

The chain links TRBV14 to TRBJ2-3, with D maybe TRBD2 (7 bases). There are 15 residues in the CDR3. From germline, CDR1 is SGHDN and CDR2 FVKESK. The ends were cut back, 0 bases at V and 7 bases at J, with 14 bases in the middle. The CDR3 is CASSQEGGASNTQYF. The CDR3 DNA sequence: TGTGCCAGCAGCCAAGAAGGGGGGGCCTCGAATACGCAGTATTTT.

This rearrangement joins TRBV6-5 to TRBJ2-5; 10 nucleotides match TRBD2. The CDR3 sequence is 15 residues long. Germline CDR1 is MNHEY and CDR2 is SVGAGI. V lost 6 bases, J lost 4 bases, and 8 bases stayed unmatched. The CDR3 here is CASSHGSGGAETQYF. The CDR3 coding sequence is TGTGCCAGCAGCCATGGCAGCGGGGGGGCAGAGACCCAGTACTTC.

The gene calls are TRBV7-9 and TRBJ1-4; possibly TRBD1 for D (5 bases). The germline V and J ends were trimmed by 0 bases and 7 bases, with 9 bases remaining between them. Germline V gene data show CDR1 as SEHNR and CDR2 as FQNEAQ (reference sequence). The CDR3 totals 14 residues. The DNA for the CDR3 is TGTGCCAGCAGCTTAGCGACGGGGGGTGAAAAACTGTTTTTT. Translation gives CASSLATGGEKLFF.

This clone was seen at least ten times. CDR3 loop: CASSLNLWMAENTEAFF. The CDR3 DNA reads TGTGCCAGCAGCTTGAATTTGTGGATGGCGGAGAACACTGAAGCTTTCTTT. The V gene is TRBV5-6, the J gene TRBJ1-1; the D is unclear. The V and J ends lost 1 base and 1 base respectively, with 17 bases between them. CDR1 is SGHDT and CDR2 is YYEEEE in the germline V gene. The CDR3 extends over 17 amino acids.

This clone is termed medium-sized (0.01 to 0.1%). The rearrangement links TRBV7-8 to TRBJ1-6, with D unclear. This CDR3 has 19 amino acids. CDR1 and CDR2 from the germline V gene are SGHVS and FQNEAQ. V was cut by 3 bases and J by 6 bases, with 24 bases left in between. The chain's CDR3 is CASSFPRAAGSRSNSPLHF. The CDR3 DNA is TGTGCCAGCAGCTTCCCTAGGGCCGCGGGGAGCCGAAGTAATTCACCCCTCCACTTT.

The chain combines TRBV19 with TRBJ1-5; TRBD1 matches 8 bases. The V segment lost 7 bases and the J segment 0 bases; nucleotides outside the gene matches: 5. CDR1 is LNHDA, CDR2 SQIVND, per germline (reference sequence). The CDR3 covers 15 residues. DNA for the CDR3: TGTGCCAGTAAACAGGGGGTCCCTAGCAATCAGCCCCAGCATTTT. This gives the protein CASKQGVPSNQPQHF. Using reference TRBV19 and TRBJ1-5 for the parts outside the CDR3, the full variable domain is DGGITQSPKYLFRKEGQNVTLSCEQNLNHDAMYWYRQDPGQGLRLIYYSQIVNDFQKGDIAEGYSVSREKKESFPLTVTSAQKNPTAFYLCASKQGVPSNQPQHFGDGTRLSIL.

This clone was found a few times. The chain employs TRBV6-1 and TRBJ2-1; 8 bases map to TRBD1. The junction had 4 bases not matched to a gene; V was cut back by 4 bases and J by 8 bases. Germline V CDR1 and CDR2: MNHNS, SASEGT. There are 13 residues in the CDR3. The CDR3 coding sequence is TGTGCCAGCAGTGGGACAGGGTGGGATGAGCAGTTCTTC. Translating gives CASSGTGWDEQFF.

This clone was picked up a small number of times. This chain links TRBV5-4 with TRBJ2-7; 7 bases are shared with TRBD2. V trimming: 0 bases; J trimming: 3 bases; junction bases outside the gene matches: 9. This CDR3 is 16 amino acids long. CDR1 is SGHNT, CDR2 YYREEE, per germline (reference sequence). The CDR3 reads CASSLGRGGGVYEQYF. The CDR3 region has the DNA TGTGCCAGCAGCTTGGGACGGGGCGGGGGAGTCTACGAGCAGTACTTC.

The CDR3 reads CASSQERQANYGYTF. Here the CDR3 DNA reads TGCGCCAGCAGCCAAGAAAGACAAGCTAACTATGGCTACACCTTC. V gene TRBV4-1 combines with J gene TRBJ1-2; D unclear. From germline, CDR1 is MGHRA and CDR2 YSYEKL. The germline V and J ends were trimmed by 0 bases and 0 bases, with 8 bases remaining between them. CDR3 length equals 15 residues.